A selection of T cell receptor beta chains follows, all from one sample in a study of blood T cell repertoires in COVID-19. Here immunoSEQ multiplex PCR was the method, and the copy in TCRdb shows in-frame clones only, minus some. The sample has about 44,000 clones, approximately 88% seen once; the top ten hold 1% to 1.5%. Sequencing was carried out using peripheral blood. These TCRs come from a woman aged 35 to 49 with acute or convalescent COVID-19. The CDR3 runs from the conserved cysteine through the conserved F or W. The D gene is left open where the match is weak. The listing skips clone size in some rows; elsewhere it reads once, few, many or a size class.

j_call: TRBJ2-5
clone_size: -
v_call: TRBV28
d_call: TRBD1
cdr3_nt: TGTGCCAGCAGCCCTGGGACAGACCAAGAGACCCAGTACTTC
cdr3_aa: CASSPGTDQETQYF

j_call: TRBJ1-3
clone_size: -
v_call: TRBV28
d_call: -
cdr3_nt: TGTGCCAGCAGTTTGTTCGGGACATCCTCTGGAAACACCATATATTTT
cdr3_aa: CASSLFGTSSGNTIYF

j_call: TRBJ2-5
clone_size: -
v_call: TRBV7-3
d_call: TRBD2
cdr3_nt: TGTGCCAGCAGCCCGGGACTAGCCCCAGAGACCCAGTACTTC
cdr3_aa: CASSPGLAPETQYF

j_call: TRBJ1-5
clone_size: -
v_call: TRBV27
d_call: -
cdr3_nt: TGTGCCAGCAGTTCCCGAGGGGGGACTATTAGCAATCAGCCCCAGCATTTT
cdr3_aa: CASSSRGGTISNQPQHF

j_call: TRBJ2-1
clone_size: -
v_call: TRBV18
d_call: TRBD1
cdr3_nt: TGTGCCAGCTCCTTAGGACAGGCACCTAACAATGAGCAGTTCTTC
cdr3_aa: CASSLGQAPNNEQFF

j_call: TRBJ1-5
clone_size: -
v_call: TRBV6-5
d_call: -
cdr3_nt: TGTGCCAGCAGTTACTCGATCGGTCAGCCCCAGCATTTT
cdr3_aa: CASSYSIGQPQHF

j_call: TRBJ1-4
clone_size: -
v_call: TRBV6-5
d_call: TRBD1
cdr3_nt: TGTGCCAGCAGCAGAATGACAGGGGCGGTTGAAAAACTGTTTTTT
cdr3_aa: CASSRMTGAVEKLFF

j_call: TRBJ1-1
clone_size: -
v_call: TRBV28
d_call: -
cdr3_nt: TGTGCCAGCAGCAAAGTATACGGACCTACAGGACAGACTGAAGCTTTCTTT
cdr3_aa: CASSKVYGPTGQTEAFF

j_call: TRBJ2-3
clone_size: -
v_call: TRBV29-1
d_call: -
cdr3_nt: TGCAGCGTTGAGAACCAGGATAGCACAGATACGCAGTATTTT
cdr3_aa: CSVENQDSTDTQYF

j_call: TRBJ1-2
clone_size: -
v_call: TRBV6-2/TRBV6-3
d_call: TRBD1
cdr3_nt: TGTGCCAGCAGTTACCCCCGAAGGGGACAGCCTATCTGGGGCTACACCTTC
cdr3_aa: CASSYPRRGQPIWGYTF

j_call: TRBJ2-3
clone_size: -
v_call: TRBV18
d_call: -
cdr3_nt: TGTGCCAGCTCACCCGGCAGGGCCCCAGATACGCAGTATTTT
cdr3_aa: CASSPGRAPDTQYF

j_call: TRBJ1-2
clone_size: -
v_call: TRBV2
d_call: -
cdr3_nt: TGTGCCAGCGAGATGGACAGCCCATACTTGGCCCTCAACTATGGCTACACCTTC
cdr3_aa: CASEMDSPYLALNYGYTF

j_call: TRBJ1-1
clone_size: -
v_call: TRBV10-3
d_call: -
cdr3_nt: TGTGCCATCAGTGCCGGGGTGAACACTGAAGCTTTCTTT
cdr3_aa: CAISAGVNTEAFF

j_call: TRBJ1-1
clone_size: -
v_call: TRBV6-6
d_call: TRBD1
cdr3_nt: TGTGCCAGCAGAAAAACGGGACAGCCGAACACTGAAGCTTTCTTT
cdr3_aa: CASRKTGQPNTEAFF

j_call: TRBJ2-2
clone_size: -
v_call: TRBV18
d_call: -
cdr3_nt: TGTGCCAGCTCACGAATGGACTTAAGCGGGGAGCTGTTTTTT
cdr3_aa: CASSRMDLSGELFF

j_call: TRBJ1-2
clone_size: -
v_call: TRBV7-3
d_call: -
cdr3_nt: TGTGCCAGCAGCTTAACGGCGGAAGGGGTTGGCTACACCTTC
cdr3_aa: CASSLTAEGVGYTF

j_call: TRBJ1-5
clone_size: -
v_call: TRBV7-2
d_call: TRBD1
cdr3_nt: TGTGCCAGCAGTTCAAGGGGGCAGGATCAGCCCCAGCATTTT
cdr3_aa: CASSSRGQDQPQHF

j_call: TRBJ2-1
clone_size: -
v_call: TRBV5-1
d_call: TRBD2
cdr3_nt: TGCGCCAGCAGCTCGGCGGGACTAGCGTACAATGAGCAGTTCTTC
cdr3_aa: CASSSAGLAYNEQFF

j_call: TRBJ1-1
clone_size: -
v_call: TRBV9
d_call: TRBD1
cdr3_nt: TGTGCCAGCAGTCCGGGACAGGGGCTTCTAAACACTGAAGCTTTCTTT
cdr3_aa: CASSPGQGLLNTEAFF

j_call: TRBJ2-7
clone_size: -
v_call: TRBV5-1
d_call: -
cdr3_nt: TGCGCCAGCAGCCGGGAGGGACAGCAAGCCTACGAGCAGTACTTC
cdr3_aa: CASSREGQQAYEQYF

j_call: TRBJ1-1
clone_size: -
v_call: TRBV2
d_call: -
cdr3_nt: TGTGCCTCTAAGGAAGAGCGGTTGACTGAAGCTTTCTTT
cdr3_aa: CASKEERLTEAFF

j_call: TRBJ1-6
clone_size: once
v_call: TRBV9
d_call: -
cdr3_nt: TGTGCCAGCAGCGTAGTTGCCAGTAATTCACCCCTCCACTTT
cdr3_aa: CASSVVASNSPLHF

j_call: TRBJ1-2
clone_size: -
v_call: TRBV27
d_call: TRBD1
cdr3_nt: TGTGCCAGCAGGGATACAGGGGGAAAGGATGGCTACACCTTC
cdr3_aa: CASRDTGGKDGYTF

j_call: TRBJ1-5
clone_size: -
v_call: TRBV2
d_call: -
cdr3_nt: TGTGCCAGCAGTGAAACGGGGGGCCGGCAGCCCCAGCATTTT
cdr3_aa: CASSETGGRQPQHF

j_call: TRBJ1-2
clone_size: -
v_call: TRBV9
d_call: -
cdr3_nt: TGTGCCAGCAGCGCCACCCTACAGGGAAACTATGGCTACACCTTC
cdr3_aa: CASSATLQGNYGYTF

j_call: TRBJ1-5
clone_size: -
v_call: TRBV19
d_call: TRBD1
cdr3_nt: TGTGCCAGTAGAAGGTCAGGGACAGGGAATCAGCCCCAGCATTTT
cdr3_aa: CASRRSGTGNQPQHF

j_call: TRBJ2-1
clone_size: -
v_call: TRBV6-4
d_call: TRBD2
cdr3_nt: TGTGCCAGCAGTGAGGACGGGGGGACCTACAATGAGCAGTTCTTC
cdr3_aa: CASSEDGGTYNEQFF

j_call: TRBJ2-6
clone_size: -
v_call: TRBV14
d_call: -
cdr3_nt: TGTGCCAGCAGCCTAGGGGGGGGTCCCGGTGGGGCCAACGTCCTGACTTTC
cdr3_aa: CASSLGGGPGGANVLTF

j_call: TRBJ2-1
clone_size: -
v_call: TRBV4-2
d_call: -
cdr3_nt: TGTGCCAGCAGCCAAACCGGGACTCCCAATTACAATGAGCAGTTCTTC
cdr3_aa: CASSQTGTPNYNEQFF

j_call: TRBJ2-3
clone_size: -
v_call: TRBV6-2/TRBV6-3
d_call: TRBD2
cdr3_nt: TGTGCCAGCAGTTACGTACTAGCGGGGGCGGATACGCAGTATTTT
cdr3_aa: CASSYVLAGADTQYF

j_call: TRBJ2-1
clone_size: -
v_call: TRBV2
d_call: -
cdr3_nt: TGTGCCAGCAATTTACGGGATGAGCAGTTCTTC
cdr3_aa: CASNLRDEQFF